This T cell receptor (beta chain) was recovered during a study of tumor-infiltrating lymphocytes in primary liver carcinoma. Study-wide background: Those sampled were patients whose primary liver carcinoma was treated by surgical resection.

Regarding the study as a whole: Top-250-clone fractions were significantly higher in tumors than in blood (p = 0.039).

Germline V gene sequence: CDR1 LGHNA, CDR2 YSLEER. The V end was cut by 0 bases, the J end by 4 bases, with 10 bases between. This CDR3 region has 15 residues. TCR beta cDNA was reverse-transcribed from about 500 ng of total RNA. The reaction used a constant-region primer and ProtoScript II reverse transcriptase. ARM-PCR, slightly modified, supplied the TCR beta libraries through three nested multiplex PCR rounds. The study ran its first two PCR rounds for 9 to 10 cycles each, using TRBV1-TRBV30 forward primers and a C-beta reverse primer. TCRdb redid the calling of the multiplex PCR reads with MiXCR, one entry per CDR3 protein. This sample carries about 320,000 distinct CDR3 sequences, around 50% of them seen once, and the ten largest clones take over 15%. The authors took blood RNA from unsorted whole blood and also extracted germline DNA. Sampling before surgery obtained roughly 4.2 milliliters of peripheral blood.

On this clonotype: What it recognizes is unknown.

Sequenced sample: peripheral blood. V gene TRBV4-3 combines with J gene TRBJ2-1; D is perhaps TRBD2 (5 bases). The clonotype originates from a young woman with primary liver carcinoma and hepatitis B virus infection. The CDR3: CASSQETRGYNEQFF. The CDR3 DNA follows: TGCGCCAGCAGCCAAGAGACAAGAGGGTACAATGAGCAGTTCTTC.